The 10 T cell receptor beta chains below were found in one sample sequenced in a study of T-cell reconstitution after alpha-beta-depleted transplantation in children. TCRbeta library preparation incorporated unique molecular identifiers. TCRdb analysed the PCR reads with MiXCR anew, one entry per CDR3 protein. The sample carries 240,000 or so distinct CDR3 sequences, approximately 12% recorded once. Sequenced material: PBMCs from the stem cell graft donor, taken from the stem cell graft. These receptors came from a human donor who donated a stem cell graft to a child with acute lymphoblastic leukemia.

This clonotype was observed at least ten times. The CDR3: CASEGQVFGDQPQHF. CDR3 nucleotides: TGTGCCAGCGAGGGACAGGTCTTTGGGGATCAGCCCCAGCATTTT. The rearrangement uses TRBV28 and TRBJ1-5; 8 bases fit TRBD1. Germline V gene lookup returns CDR1 MDHEN and CDR2 SYDVKM. Trimming removed 8 bases from V and 5 bases from J; junction bases left unmatched: 11. The CDR3 is made up of 15 amino acids.

This clonotype appeared a few times. The V call is TRBV6-2 or TRBV6-3, the J call TRBJ2-2, with D possibly TRBD2 on 5 matching bases. The CDR3 runs 16 residues. Trimming stripped 6 bases from V and 1 base from J, with 15 bases between. Germline V lookup: CDR1 MNHEY, CDR2 SVGEGT. The CDR3 nucleotides read TGTGCCAGCAGCCAATTGTCCGGACTGAACACCGGGGAGCTGTTTTTT. This sequence encodes CASSQLSGLNTGELFF.

The chain couples TRBV11-2 to TRBJ2-1; no reliable D call. The germline gives CDR1 SGHAT, CDR2 FQNNGV. CDR3 length equals 13 residues. Trimming cost V 6 bases and J 1 base, with 7 bases left between them. CDR3 region: CASRSTSYNEQFF. The CDR3 DNA follows: TGTGCCAGCAGGTCGACTTCCTACAATGAGCAGTTCTTC.

The chain combines TRBV4-3 with TRBJ2-3; D may match TRBD1 or TRBD2 (5 bases each). The ends were cut back, 1 base at V and 3 bases at J, with 17 bases in the middle. The length of the CDR3 is 17 residues. Germline CDR1 reads LGHNA; CDR2 reads YSLEER. DNA of the CDR3: TGCGCCAGCAGCCAAGCGGGAACAGCTCACAGGACAGATACGCAGTATTTT. It is translated as CASSQAGTAHRTDTQYF.

At least ten counts were recorded for this clonotype. The chain recombines TRBV9 with TRBJ2-3, with 7 bases identical to TRBD2. J lost 0 bases, V lost 0 bases, and 7 bases had no gene match. The CDR3 runs to 17 residues. CDR1 and CDR2 from the germline V gene are SGDLS and YYNGEE. DNA of the CDR3: TGTGCCAGCAGCGTAGCGGCTAGCGGATCTAGCACAGATACGCAGTATTTT. It encodes CASSVAASGSSTDTQYF.

This clonotype was recorded many times. J is TRBJ1-2 and V is TRBV5-1; no clear D. CDR1 and CDR2 (germline): SGHRS, YFSETQ. The CDR3 extends over 13 amino acids. With 0 bases removed from V and 2 bases from J, the gap between germline ends came to 5 bases. The CDR3 region is CASSLATNYGYTF. In DNA, the CDR3 is TGCGCCAGCAGCTTGGCCACCAACTATGGCTACACCTTC. Variable domain in full (rest from reference TRBV5-1 and TRBJ1-2): KAGVTQTPRYLIKTRGQQVTLSCSPISGHRSVSWYQQTPGQGLQFLFEYFSETQRNKGNFPGRFSGRQFSNSRSEMNVSTLELGDSALYLCASSLATNYGYTFGSGTRLTVV.

Only a few counts were recorded for this clonotype. This chain uses TRBV7-2 with TRBJ2-1; 7 bases are a match to TRBD1. The V and J ends lost 4 bases and 9 bases, in that order; junction bases with no gene match: 12. This CDR3 is built from 15 residues. Germline assignment: CDR1 SGHTA and CDR2 FQGNSA. The CDR3 coding sequence is TGTGCCAGCAGCTCCCCGGGACAGAGAAACGCTGAGCAGTTCTTC. Translating gives CASSSPGQRNAEQFF.

This clonotype has a count of ten or more. The chain carries TRBV20-1 and TRBJ2-7; the match to TRBD2 covers 10 bases. The CDR3 contains 14 residues. Per germline, CDR1 DFQATT and CDR2 SNEGSKA (reference sequence). The ends lost 5 bases at V and 3 bases at J; junction bases unmatched: 7. CDR3 DNA sequence: TGCAGTGCTGATACCGGGACTAGCGACTACGAGCAGTACTTC. Its protein product is CSADTGTSDYEQYF.

This clonotype was detected ten times or more. The genes are TRBV28 and TRBJ1-4; a weak D match, TRBD1 (5 bases). The CDR3 contains 14 residues. Germline V CDR1 and CDR2: MDHEN, SYDVKM. With 6 bases removed from V and 6 bases from J, the gap between germline ends came to 14 bases. This CDR3 is CASSTQGGDEKLFF. In DNA, the CDR3 is TGTGCCAGCAGCACCCAGGGAGGAGATGAAAAACTGTTTTTT.

This clonotype showed up many times. V usage is TRBV5-1 and J usage is TRBJ2-7; TRBD1 matches at 11 bases. CDR1 SGHRS and CDR2 YFSETQ come from the germline V gene. J gave up 4 bases and V 0 bases, and 12 bases lay outside the gene matches. The CDR3 covers 18 residues. CDR3 sequence: CASSLAWTGGVRSYEQYF. The CDR3 DNA reads as TGCGCCAGCAGCTTGGCCTGGACAGGGGGCGTAAGATCTTACGAGCAGTACTTC.